This TCR beta chain was observed in a study of radiation and T cells in renal cell carcinoma. Across the study: Nephrectomy followed 15 Gy stereotactic body radiation by 4 weeks.

This table comes from immunoSEQ multiplex PCR, and its TCRdb copy is limited to in-frame clones, with some not included. The repertoire holds 95,000 or so clones, with approximately 86% as singletons. Indicated time point: baseline pretreatment blood. Regarding treatment: 15 Gy SBRT to primary tumor, nephrectomy 4 weeks later. Radiation-treated patients gave blood at baseline, week 2 and week 4. Sequencing was performed on blood, taken from a patient whose treatment included radiotherapy and nephrectomy. This receptor was obtained from a man aged 45-60 years with renal cell carcinoma.

The CDR3 DNA reads TGTGCTAGTGGTTTGGTACCAGGGGGCAATCATGAAAAACTGTTTTTT. Its translation is CASGLVPGGNHEKLFF. The chain carries TRBV12-5 and TRBJ1-4, with 8 bases identical to TRBD1. The V segment lost 0 bases and the J segment 6 bases; nucleotides outside the gene matches: 6. This CDR3 is built from 16 residues. CDR1 and CDR2 from the germline V gene are LGHNT and FRNRAP.